Below, 14 T cell receptor beta chains from the same sample are listed, as sequenced in a study of cytomegalovirus exposure and HLA in healthy donors. The PCR made use of 60 Vbeta and 13 Jbeta primers. The method was immunoSEQ multiplex PCR; TCRdb's version includes in-frame clones alone and lacks a portion of them. Here the sample spans some 200,000 clones, 80% to 85% being singletons. Sequenced: PBMCs. Receptors were obtained from a man aged 50-60 years in good health and CMV-seronegative.

The V and J genes are TRBV5-1 and TRBJ1-4; D is undetermined. This CDR3 comprises 15 residues. Germline V CDR1 and CDR2: SGHRS, YFSETQ. V was pared by 4 bases and J by 3 bases, with 13 bases between. The CDR3 DNA reads as TGCGCCAGCAGCCAGCCCGAGGTAGCTAATGAAAAACTGTTTTTT. This sequence encodes CASSQPEVANEKLFF. Based on the CDR3 plus reference TRBV5-1 and TRBJ1-4, the full variable domain is KAGVTQTPRYLIKTRGQQVTLSCSPISGHRSVSWYQQTPGQGLQFLFEYFSETQRNKGNFPGRFSGRQFSNSRSEMNVSTLELGDSALYLCASSQPEVANEKLFFGSGTQLSVL.

This clone came up a few times. The chain recombines TRBV6-1 with TRBJ2-2, with D maybe TRBD2 (5 bases). The CDR3 loop spans 13 amino acids. Germline lookup yields CDR1 MNHNS and CDR2 SASEGT. V gave up 6 bases and J gave up 5 bases, with 10 bases separating them. CDR3 in DNA: TGTGCCAGCAGAGCAGGACTGACCGGGGAGCTGTTTTTT. This gives the protein CASRAGLTGELFF.

In nucleotides, the CDR3 is TGTGCCAGCCTCTCTCTCGGTCTAGCCCGATTAAACTCCTACAATGAGCAGTTCTTC. Its translation: CASLSLGLARLNSYNEQFF. The chain recombines TRBV28 with TRBJ2-1, with a possible D match to TRBD2 (5 bases). The germline CDR1 and CDR2 sequences are MDHEN and SYDVKM. V was clipped by 8 bases and J by 0 bases, with 26 bases between them. The CDR3 length is 19 residues.

The V gene is TRBV7-2, the J gene TRBJ2-1; 7 positions match TRBD2. CDR3 length equals 16 residues. The J segment lost 3 bases and the V segment lost 8 bases, leaving 13 bases of the junction unmatched. Germline V CDR1 and CDR2: SGHTA, FQGNSA. CDR3 nucleotides: TGTGCCAGCGAGTCTGGGGCGGGGGTTAACTACAATGAGCAGTTCTTC. Its translation: CASESGAGVNYNEQFF.

This chain links TRBV7-8 with TRBJ2-7; TRBD1 matches 9 bases. Trimming removed 2 bases from V and 5 bases from J; junction bases left unmatched: 7. The CDR3 length is 15 residues. CDR1 SGHVS and CDR2 FQNEAQ come from the germline V gene. The CDR3 nucleotides are TGTGCCAGCAGCTTACCCCGGGACAGGGTCGACGAGCAGTACTTC. Its translation: CASSLPRDRVDEQYF.

The chain joins TRBV7-3 to TRBJ2-3; TRBD2 matches at 12 bases. Per germline, CDR1 SGHTA and CDR2 FQGTGA. The CDR3 is made up of 17 amino acids. V was pared by 5 bases and J by 6 bases, with 12 bases of the junction left unmatched. CDR3 region: CASSLGTSGPGRDTQYF. The CDR3 region has the DNA TGTGCCAGCAGCCTAGGGACTAGCGGGCCAGGTAGGGATACGCAGTATTTT. Supplemented by reference TRBV7-3 and TRBJ2-3, the full variable domain reads GAGVSQTPSNKVTEKGKYVELRCDPISGHTALYWYRQSLGQGPEFLIYFQGTGAADDSGLPNDRFFAVRPEGSVSTLKIQRTERGDSAVYLCASSLGTSGPGRDTQYFGPGTRLTVL.

In this sample, this clone turned up once. This chain joins TRBV27 and TRBJ2-1; D is ambiguous. The CDR3 totals 13 residues. Trimming removed 0 bases from V and 9 bases from J, with 9 bases in between. Germline V gene data show CDR1 as MNHEY and CDR2 as SMNVEV (reference sequence). In nucleotides, the CDR3 is TGTGCCAGCAGTTTATCTGGGCGAACTGAGCAGTTCTTC. It is translated as CASSLSGRTEQFF.

V usage is TRBV5-1 and J usage is TRBJ2-1, with 13 bases that match TRBD2. In germline, CDR1 is SGHRS, CDR2 YFSETQ. The CDR3 has 15 amino acids. V dropped 1 base and J dropped 7; count of bases not matched to a gene: 2. The CDR3 spells CASSLTSGGDNEQFF. CDR3 nucleotide sequence: TGCGCCAGCAGCTTGACTAGCGGGGGGGATAATGAGCAGTTCTTC. Using reference TRBV5-1 and TRBJ2-1 for the parts outside the CDR3, the full variable domain is KAGVTQTPRYLIKTRGQQVTLSCSPISGHRSVSWYQQTPGQGLQFLFEYFSETQRNKGNFPGRFSGRQFSNSRSEMNVSTLELGDSALYLCASSLTSGGDNEQFFGPGTRLTVL.

This chain links TRBV4-1 with TRBJ2-4; possible D gene TRBD2, 6 bases. With 0 bases removed from V and 7 bases from J, the gap between germline ends came to 16 bases. The CDR3 extends over 16 amino acids. Germline V gene data show CDR1 as MGHRA and CDR2 as YSYEKL. The DNA of the CDR3 is TGCGCCAGCAGCCAAGAGTTCGCGGGGCCGGTGAACATTCAGTACTTC. It specifies CASSQEFAGPVNIQYF.

The V call is TRBV27, the J call TRBJ2-1; 11 nucleotides agree with TRBD2. In germline, CDR1 is MNHEY, CDR2 SMNVEV (reference sequence). V shed 6 bases and J 8 bases; nucleotides not matched to a gene: 9. The CDR3 extends over 15 amino acids. CDR3 nucleotide sequence: TGTGCCAGCAGCACCCTAGCGGGAGGTCTCTATGAGCAGTTCTTC. Translating gives CASSTLAGGLYEQFF.

This clone appeared a single time. The chain links TRBV5-5 to TRBJ2-7; 7 bases map to TRBD1. The CDR3 runs to 13 residues. V shed 4 bases and J 3 bases; nucleotides not matched to a gene: 4. The germline V gene encodes CDR1 SGHKS and CDR2 YYEKEE (reference sequence). CDR3: CASSKRTGYEQYF. The CDR3 nucleotides are TGTGCCAGCAGCAAAAGGACAGGCTACGAGCAGTACTTC.

This clone was observed once. This chain joins TRBV7-8 and TRBJ2-2; 8 bases fit TRBD2. The junction had 9 bases not matched to a gene; V was cut back by 5 bases and J by 1 base. CDR3 length: 17 residues. CDR1 is SGHVS, CDR2 FQNEAQ, per germline. CDR3 coding DNA: TGTGCCAGCAGCCCGGGGGGGACTTCACGGAACACCGGGGAGCTGTTTTTT. Protein product: CASSPGGTSRNTGELFF.

V and J are TRBV7-9 and TRBJ1-1; D is perhaps TRBD1 (5 bases). Trimming removed 1 base from V and 7 bases from J, with 10 bases in between. Germline V gives CDR1 SEHNR, CDR2 FQNEAQ (reference sequence). This CDR3 spans 13 amino acids. The CDR3 nucleotides read TGTGCCAGCAGCTTAGTTTCGGGGGGTGAAGCTTTCTTT. Translated: CASSLVSGGEAFF.

This clone was seen a handful of times. This chain uses TRBV6-5 with TRBJ2-7; 9 nucleotides agree with TRBD1. The germline V gene encodes CDR1 MNHEY and CDR2 SVGAGI. There are 15 residues in the CDR3. V lost 5 bases to trimming and J lost 6 bases; unmatched junction nucleotides: 11. Here the CDR3 reads CASSPPGQGLIEQYF. DNA for the CDR3: TGTGCCAGCAGTCCCCCGGGACAGGGACTGATCGAGCAGTACTTC.